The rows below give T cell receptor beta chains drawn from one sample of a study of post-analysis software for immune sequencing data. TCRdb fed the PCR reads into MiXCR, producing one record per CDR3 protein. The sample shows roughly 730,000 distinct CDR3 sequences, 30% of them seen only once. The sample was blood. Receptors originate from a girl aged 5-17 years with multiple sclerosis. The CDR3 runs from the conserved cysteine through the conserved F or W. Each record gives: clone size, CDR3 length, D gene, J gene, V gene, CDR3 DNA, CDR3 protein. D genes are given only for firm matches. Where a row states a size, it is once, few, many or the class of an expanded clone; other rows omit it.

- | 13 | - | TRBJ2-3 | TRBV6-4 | TGTGCCAGCAGTGACTCGTCGGCAGATACGCAGTATTTT | CASSDSSADTQYF
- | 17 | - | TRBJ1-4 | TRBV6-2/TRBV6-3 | TGTGCCAGCAGTGACCCGGGAGTCATCCGAGGGGGTGAAAAACTGTTTTTT | CASSDPGVIRGGEKLFF
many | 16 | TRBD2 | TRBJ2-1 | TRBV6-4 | TGTGCCAGCAGCTTAGCGGGAGGGCCTTCCTACAATGAGCAGTTCTTC | CASSLAGGPSYNEQFF
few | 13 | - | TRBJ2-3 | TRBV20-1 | TGCAGTGCCCCGAACTTAGTCGGAGATACGCAGTATTTT | CSAPNLVGDTQYF
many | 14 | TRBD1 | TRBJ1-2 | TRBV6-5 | TGTGCCAGCAGAGGGGACAGGGGGCACTATGGCTACACCTTC | CASRGDRGHYGYTF
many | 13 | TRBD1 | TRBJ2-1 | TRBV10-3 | TGTGCCATCTGGGACAGCTCCTACAATGAGCAGTTCTTC | CAIWDSSYNEQFF
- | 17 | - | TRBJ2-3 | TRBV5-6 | TGTGCCAGCAGCTTGGTAAGAAGCGCATGGATGGCAGATACGCAGTATTTT | CASSLVRSAWMADTQYF
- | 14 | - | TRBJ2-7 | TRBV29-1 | TGCAGCGTCGCGGTGCGGGGAAGATCCTACGAGCAGTACTTC | CSVAVRGRSYEQYF
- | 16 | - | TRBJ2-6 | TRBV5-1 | TGCGCCAGCAGCATCGGTGCGAGCTCTGGGGCCAACGTCCTGACTTTC | CASSIGASSGANVLTF
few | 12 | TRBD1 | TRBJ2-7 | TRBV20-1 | TGCAGTGCCCGAAGGACAGGGGGCGAGCAGTACTTC | CSARRTGGEQYF
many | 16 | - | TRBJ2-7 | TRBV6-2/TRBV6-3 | TGTGCCAGCAGTTACGGGCTCCTAGCGAGATCCTACGAGCAGTACTTC | CASSYGLLARSYEQYF
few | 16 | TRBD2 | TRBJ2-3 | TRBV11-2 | TGTGCCAGCAGCGTCACTAGCGGGGCTAGCACAGATACGCAGTATTTT | CASSVTSGASTDTQYF
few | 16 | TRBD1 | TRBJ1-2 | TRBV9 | TGTGCCAGCAGCGACATTCGACAGGGGAAGAACTATGGCTACACCTTC | CASSDIRQGKNYGYTF
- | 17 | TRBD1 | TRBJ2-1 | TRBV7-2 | TGTGCCAGCAGCCCTAGAAGAAAGACAGGGCCGGACAATGAGCAGTTCTTC | CASSPRRKTGPDNEQFF
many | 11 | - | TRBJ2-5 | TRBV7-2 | TGTGCCAGCAGGGAACAAGAGACCCAGTACTTC | CASREQETQYF
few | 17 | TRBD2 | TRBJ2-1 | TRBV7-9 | TGTGCCAGCAGCCATCCATGGGGGACTAGCGGGAGCAATGAGCAGTTCTTC | CASSHPWGTSGSNEQFF
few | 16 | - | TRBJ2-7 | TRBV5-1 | TGCGCCAGCAGCACACCACCCGGGGGAGCGGCATACGAGCAGTACTTC | CASSTPPGGAAYEQYF
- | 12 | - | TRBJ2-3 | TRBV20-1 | TGCAGTGCCCGAGTGGAAGGTAGGACGCAGTATTTT | CSARVEGRTQYF
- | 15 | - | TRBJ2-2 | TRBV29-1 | TGCAGCGTCTGGCCGGGACACCTGAACACCGGGGAGCTGTTTTTT | CSVWPGHLNTGELFF
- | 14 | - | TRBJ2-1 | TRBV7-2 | TGTGCCAGCAGCTCATCGGGCTTTAACAATGAGCAGTTCTTC | CASSSSGFNNEQFF
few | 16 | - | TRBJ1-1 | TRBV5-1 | TGCGCCAGCAGCTATGACCTAAGACAGCTGAACACTGAAGCTTTCTTT | CASSYDLRQLNTEAFF
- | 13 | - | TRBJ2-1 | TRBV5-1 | TGCGCCAGCAGCCAAGAGAGGGGCTATGAGCAGTTCTTC | CASSQERGYEQFF
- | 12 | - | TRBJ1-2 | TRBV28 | TGTGCCAGCAGTTTCTCAGGCTTAGGCTACACCTTC | CASSFSGLGYTF
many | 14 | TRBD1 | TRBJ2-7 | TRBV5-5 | TGTGCCAGCAGCTTTCGGCAGGGGGTTAACGAGCAGTACTTC | CASSFRQGVNEQYF
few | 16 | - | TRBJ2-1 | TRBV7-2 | TGTGCCAGCAGCCCAGCAGGGGGGTGGGGGAGGGGTGAGCAGTTCTTC | CASSPAGGWGRGEQFF
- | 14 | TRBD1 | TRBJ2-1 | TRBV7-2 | TGTGCCAGCAGCTTACAACAGGGGCACAATGAGCAGTTCTTC | CASSLQQGHNEQFF
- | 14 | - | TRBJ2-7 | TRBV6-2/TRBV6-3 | TGTGCCAGCAGAGGAGCGGATTACTCCTACGGGCAGTACTTC | CASRGADYSYGQYF
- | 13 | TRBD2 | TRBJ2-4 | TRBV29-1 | TGCAGCGTTGAAGAGGGAGGGAGTAACATTCAGTACTTC | CSVEEGGSNIQYF
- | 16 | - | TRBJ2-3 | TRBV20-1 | TGCAGTGCTAGATCAATGGCGGAACTCGGCACAGATACGCAGTATTTT | CSARSMAELGTDTQYF
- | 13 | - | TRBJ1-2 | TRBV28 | TGTGCCAGCAGTTCCAGGTCGAACTATGGCTACACCTTC | CASSSRSNYGYTF
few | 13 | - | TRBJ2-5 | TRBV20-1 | TGCAGTGCTAGAACGTCGGCCCGCGAGACCCAGTACTTC | CSARTSARETQYF
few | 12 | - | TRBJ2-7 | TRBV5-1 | TGCGCCAGCAGCTCCGTCTCCTACGAGCAGTACTTC | CASSSVSYEQYF
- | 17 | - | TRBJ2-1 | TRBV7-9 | TGTGCCAGCAGCTTTCTTTTACAGGCCGTCTCCTACAATGAGCAGTTCTTC | CASSFLLQAVSYNEQFF
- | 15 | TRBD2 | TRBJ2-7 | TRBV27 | TGTGCCAGCAGTTTCAGCGGCGGGGGGTCCTACGAGCAGTACTTC | CASSFSGGGSYEQYF
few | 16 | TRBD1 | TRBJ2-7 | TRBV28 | TGTGCCAGCAGTTTACCCGGGACAGGCTTTTCCTACGAGCAGTACTTC | CASSLPGTGFSYEQYF
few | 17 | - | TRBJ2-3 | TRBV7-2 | TGTGCCAGCAGATACCGAAGTAGGCTGGGTGGACCAGATACGCAGTATTTT | CASRYRSRLGGPDTQYF
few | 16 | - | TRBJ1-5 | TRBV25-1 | TGTGCCAGCAGTGGTGGGACGGGCGGAACTAATCAGCCCCAGCATTTT | CASSGGTGGTNQPQHF
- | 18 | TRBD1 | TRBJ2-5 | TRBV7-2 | TGTGCCAGCAGCCACGGTTCGCGGACAGGGTGGGCTCTGGAGACCCAGTACTTC | CASSHGSRTGWALETQYF
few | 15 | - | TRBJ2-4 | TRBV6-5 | TGTGCCAGCAGTTATCAGCAGGGGATACTAAACATTCAGTACTTC | CASSYQQGILNIQYF
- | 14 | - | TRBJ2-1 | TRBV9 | TGTGCCAGCAGCGTCCAGGTCTCCTACAGTGAGCAGTTCTTC | CASSVQVSYSEQFF
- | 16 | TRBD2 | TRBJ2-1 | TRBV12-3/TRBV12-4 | TGTGCCAGCAGGCCCCGAAGACTAGCGGGAGATAATGAGCAGTTCTTC | CASRPRRLAGDNEQFF
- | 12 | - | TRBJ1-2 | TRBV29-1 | TGCAGCGTTGAGGGCAGAGACTATGGCTACACCTTC | CSVEGRDYGYTF
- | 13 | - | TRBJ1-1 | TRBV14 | TGTGCCAGCAGCCAAGATATTACCACTGAAGCTTTCTTT | CASSQDITTEAFF
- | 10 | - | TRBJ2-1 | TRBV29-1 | TGCGGCGCGGCGCAAGAGACCCAGTTCTTC | CGAAQETQFF
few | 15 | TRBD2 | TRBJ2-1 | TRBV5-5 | TGTGCCAGCCTCCCGGGACTAGGAGCCTACAATGAGCAGTTCTTC | CASLPGLGAYNEQFF
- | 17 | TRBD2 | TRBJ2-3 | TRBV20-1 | TGCAGTGCTAGGCACACTAGACTAGCGGAGTACACAGATACGCAGTATTTT | CSARHTRLAEYTDTQYF
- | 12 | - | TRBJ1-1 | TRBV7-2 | TGTGCCAGCAGCTTAGAGGCAGGTGAAGCTTTCTTT | CASSLEAGEAFF
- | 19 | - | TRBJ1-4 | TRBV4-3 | TGCGCCAGCAGCCAAGATGAGCCGCTCATAGGGGTGACTAATGAAAAACTGTTTTTT | CASSQDEPLIGVTNEKLFF
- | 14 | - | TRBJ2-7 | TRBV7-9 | TGTGCCAGCAGCTTAGGGGAAGGCCAAGGGGAGCAGTACTTC | CASSLGEGQGEQYF
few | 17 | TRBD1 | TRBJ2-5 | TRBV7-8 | TGTGCCAGCAGCGGAACTCGGACAGGGCCTTGGGTAGTGACCCAGTACTTC | CASSGTRTGPWVVTQYF
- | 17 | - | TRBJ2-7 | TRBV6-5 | TGTGCCAGCAGTTACCTTGAGGACGGTGAGGAATCCTACGAGCAGTACTTC | CASSYLEDGEESYEQYF
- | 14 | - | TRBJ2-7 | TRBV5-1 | TGCGCCAGCAGCTTGGCCAGGGATGGGTACGAGCAGTACTTC | CASSLARDGYEQYF
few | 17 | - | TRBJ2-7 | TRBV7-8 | TGTGCCAGCAGCTTAGGTCCGGGACAACGGACTACCTACGAGCAGTACTTC | CASSLGPGQRTTYEQYF